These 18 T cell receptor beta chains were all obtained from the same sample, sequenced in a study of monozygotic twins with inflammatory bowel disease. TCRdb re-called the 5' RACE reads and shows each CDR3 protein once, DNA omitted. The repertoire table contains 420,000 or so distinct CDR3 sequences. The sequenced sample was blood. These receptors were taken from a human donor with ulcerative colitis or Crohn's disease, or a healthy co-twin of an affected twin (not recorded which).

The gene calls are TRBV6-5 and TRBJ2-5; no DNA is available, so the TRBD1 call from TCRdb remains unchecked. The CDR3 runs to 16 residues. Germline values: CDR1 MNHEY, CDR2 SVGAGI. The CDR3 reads CASSYFPGGRGETQYF.

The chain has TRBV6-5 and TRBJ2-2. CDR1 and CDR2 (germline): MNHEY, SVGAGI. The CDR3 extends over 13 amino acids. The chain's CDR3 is CASSNRDTGELFF.

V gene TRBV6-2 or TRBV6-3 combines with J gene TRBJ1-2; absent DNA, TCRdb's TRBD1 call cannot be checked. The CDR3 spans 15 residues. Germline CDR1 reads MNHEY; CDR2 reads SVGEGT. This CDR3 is CASTTGVIANYGYTF.

CDR3: CAIKSAAQIITDTQYF. The chain couples TRBV10-3 to TRBJ2-3. The V gene's germline CDR1 is ENHRY and CDR2 SYGVKD. The CDR3 runs to 16 residues.

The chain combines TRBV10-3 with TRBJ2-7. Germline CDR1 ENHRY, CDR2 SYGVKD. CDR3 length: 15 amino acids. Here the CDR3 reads CAISESVGSSYEQYF.

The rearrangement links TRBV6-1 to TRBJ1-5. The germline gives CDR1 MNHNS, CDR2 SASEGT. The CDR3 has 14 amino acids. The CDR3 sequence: CASSDKGSNQPQHF.

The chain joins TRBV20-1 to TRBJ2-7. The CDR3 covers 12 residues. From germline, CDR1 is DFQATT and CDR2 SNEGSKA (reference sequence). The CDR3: CSATYTTYEQYF.

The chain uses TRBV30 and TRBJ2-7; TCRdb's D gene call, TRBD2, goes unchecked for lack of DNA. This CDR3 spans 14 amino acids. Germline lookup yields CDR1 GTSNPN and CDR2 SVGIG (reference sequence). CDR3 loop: CAWREAGGWYEQYF.

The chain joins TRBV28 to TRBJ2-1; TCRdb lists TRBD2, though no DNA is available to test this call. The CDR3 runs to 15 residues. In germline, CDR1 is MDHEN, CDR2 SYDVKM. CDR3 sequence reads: CASSELGRGENEQFF.

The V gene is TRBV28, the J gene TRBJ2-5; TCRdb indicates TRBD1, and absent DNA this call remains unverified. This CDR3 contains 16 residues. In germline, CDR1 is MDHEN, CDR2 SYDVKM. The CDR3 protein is CASSSRWTGRSWYQYF.

This CDR3 reads CASSRMDTQYF. The chain carries TRBV12-3 or TRBV12-4 and TRBJ2-3. The CDR3 loop spans 11 amino acids.

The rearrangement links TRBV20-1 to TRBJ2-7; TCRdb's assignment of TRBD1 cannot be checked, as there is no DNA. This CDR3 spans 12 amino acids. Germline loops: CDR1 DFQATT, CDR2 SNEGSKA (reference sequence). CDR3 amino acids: CSARGDVYEQCF.

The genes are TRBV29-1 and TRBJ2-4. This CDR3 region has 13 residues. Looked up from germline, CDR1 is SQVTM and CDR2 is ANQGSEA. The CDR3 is CSVEGSPKNIQYF.

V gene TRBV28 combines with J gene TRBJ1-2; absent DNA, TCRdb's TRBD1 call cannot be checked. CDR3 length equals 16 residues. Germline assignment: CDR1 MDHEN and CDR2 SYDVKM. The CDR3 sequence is CASSFGQGALFGGYTF.

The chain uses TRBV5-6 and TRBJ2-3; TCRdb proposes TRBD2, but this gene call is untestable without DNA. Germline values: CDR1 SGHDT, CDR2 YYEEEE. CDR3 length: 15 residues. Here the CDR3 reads CASSFRDSSTDTQYF.

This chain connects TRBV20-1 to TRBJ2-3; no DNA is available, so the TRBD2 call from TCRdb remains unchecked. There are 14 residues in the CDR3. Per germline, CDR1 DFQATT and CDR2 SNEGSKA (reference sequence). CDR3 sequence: CSARDSGVTDTQYF.

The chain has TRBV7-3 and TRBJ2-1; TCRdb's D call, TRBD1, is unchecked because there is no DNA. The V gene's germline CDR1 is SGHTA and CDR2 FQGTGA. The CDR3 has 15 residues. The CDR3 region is CASSLGQIGRDEQFF.

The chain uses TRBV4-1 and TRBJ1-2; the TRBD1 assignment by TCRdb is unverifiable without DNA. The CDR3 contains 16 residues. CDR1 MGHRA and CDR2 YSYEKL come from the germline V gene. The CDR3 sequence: CASGQPRTGLNYGYTF.